The TCR beta chain described here comes from a study of T cell repertoires in cytomegalovirus infection. Study context: Indications came from public TCR beta signatures; they pointed to CMV infection and to a matching HLA type.

The CDR3 has 14 residues. Germline V gene sequence: CDR1 MNHEY, CDR2 SVGEGT. Trimming removed 4 bases at V and 1 base at J, with 8 bases between. TCRdb independently ran MiXCR on the reads; one entry per CDR3 protein. Here the sample spans approximately 160,000 distinct CDR3 sequences, 17% being singletons. As to this clonotype: Its antigen is currently unknown.

Study results and caveats: In two of eight donors, the top clonotype was HLA-C-restricted CMV-specific. Summed frequency of shared TCR beta families picked out CMV carriers who also had the relevant HLA.

The sample taken for sequencing was CD8+ T cells from PBMCs. The TCR comes from a human donor in good health (CMV status not recorded). Some clones in this sample may be carry-over from other donors' samples. The chain carries TRBV6-2 or TRBV6-3 and TRBJ2-1, with D possibly TRBD1 on 5 matching bases. This CDR3 is CASSFSGSYNEQFF. The CDR3 DNA sequence: TGTGCCAGCAGTTTTTCAGGGTCCTACAATGAGCAGTTCTTC.